The text below deals with one T cell receptor beta chain. Trimming took off 6 bases at V and 4 bases at J, with 19 bases between the two ends. CDR3 length: 16 amino acids. The germline V gene encodes CDR1 MNHEY and CDR2 SVGEGT. The record originates from a study of control samples from healthy donors and cancer patients. Using immunoSEQ multiplex PCR, the repertoire was profiled, and TCRdb retains in-frame clones only, with some absent. The table has about 120,000 clones, about 90% seen once. This chain connects TRBV6-2 or TRBV6-3 to TRBJ1-3, with D unresolved. This clonotype was sampled from a man in his fifties in good health. The source material was blood. CDR3 sequence: CASSQALPDGGNTIYF. CDR3 nucleotide sequence: TGTGCCAGCAGCCAAGCCCTCCCGGACGGGGGAAACACCATATATTTT.